Shown below are 32 T cell receptor beta chains from a single sample sequenced in a study of shared clonotypes between healthy human individuals. Data came from immunoSEQ multiplex PCR; TCRdb stores just in-frame clones and leaves some out. The sample consists of 600,000 to 800,000 clones, 55% to 80% of them appearing once. Sequenced material: memory CD4+ T cells sorted from blood. The subset: CD45RA-negative fraction. The receptors here all came from a woman aged 25 to 39 in good health.

V usage is TRBV19 and J usage is TRBJ1-5; tentative D call: TRBD1 (5 bases). The CDR3 spans 12 residues. Germline CDR1 LNHDA, CDR2 SQIVND (reference sequence). The V gene lost 5 bases and the J gene lost 6 bases, with 8 bases spanning the gap. The CDR3 coding sequence is TGTGCCAGTAGTCGGGGGAGTCAGCCCCAGCATTTT. Translating it yields CASSRGSQPQHF.

This clone showed up just a few times. The V call is TRBV7-8, the J call TRBJ1-5, with D unclear. CDR3 length equals 12 residues. The germline V gene encodes CDR1 SGHVS and CDR2 FQNEAQ. V was pared by 5 bases and J by 3 bases, with 5 bases between. The CDR3 sequence is CASSPVNQPQHF. DNA for the CDR3: TGTGCCAGCAGCCCAGTCAATCAGCCCCAGCATTTT.

The chain couples TRBV28 to TRBJ2-3, with no clear D. Germline values: CDR1 MDHEN, CDR2 SYDVKM. Trimming shortened V by 5 bases and J by 0 bases, and 6 bases separated the two germline ends. The CDR3 is 13 amino acids. CDR3 in DNA: TGTGCCAGCAGTCCCTACAGCACAGATACGCAGTATTTT. It translates to CASSPYSTDTQYF.

The chain has TRBV2 and TRBJ1-5; perhaps TRBD1 as D (5 bases). CDR3 length: 14 residues. Germline CDR1 reads SNHLY; CDR2 reads FYNNEI. Trimming took 6 bases from V and 3 from J, leaving 12 bases between them. CDR3 sequence (DNA): TGTGCCAGCAGGGGACGGATAATCAATCAGCCCCAGCATTTT. This codes for CASRGRIINQPQHF.

J is TRBJ2-1 and V is TRBV30; D could derive from TRBD1 or TRBD2 (5 bases each). Germline V CDR1 and CDR2: GTSNPN, SVGIG (reference sequence). The CDR3 loop spans 14 amino acids. V was clipped by 0 bases and J by 3 bases, with 9 bases between them. In nucleotides, the CDR3 is TGTGCCTGGAGTGTAGGGACCATCTACAATGAGCAGTTCTTC. This codes for CAWSVGTIYNEQFF.

The table lists this clone with a few counts. The V and J genes are TRBV5-4 and TRBJ2-3; D possibly corresponds to TRBD2 (6 bases). This CDR3 spans 15 amino acids. V lost 1 base and J lost 0, with 9 bases in between. Germline lookup yields CDR1 SGHNT and CDR2 YYREEE (reference sequence). As DNA, the CDR3 is TGTGCCAGCAGCTTGCGCCTAGCGAGCACAGATACGCAGTATTTT. It yields the protein CASSLRLASTDTQYF.

This chain links TRBV25-1 with TRBJ1-1, with 11 bases fitting TRBD1. V lost 4 bases to trimming and J lost 1 base; unmatched junction nucleotides: 8. CDR1 is MGHDK, CDR2 SYGVNS, per germline. CDR3 length: 17 residues. This CDR3 reads CASSGVRTGGANTEAFF. CDR3 sequence (DNA): TGTGCCAGCAGTGGTGTACGGACAGGGGGCGCGAACACTGAAGCTTTCTTT.

The V call is TRBV28, the J call TRBJ2-7; the match to TRBD2 covers 9 bases. The CDR3 extends over 15 amino acids. The trim removed 2 bases at V and 5 bases at J, leaving 7 bases unmatched. Germline loops: CDR1 MDHEN, CDR2 SYDVKM. CDR3 in amino acids: CASSLRIAGANEQYF. The CDR3 DNA reads TGTGCCAGCAGTTTAAGGATAGCGGGAGCGAACGAGCAGTACTTC.

The rearrangement joins TRBV5-1 to TRBJ1-5; D uncertain. The germline V gene has CDR1 SGHRS and CDR2 YFSETQ. Trimming cost V 3 bases and J 9 bases, with 13 bases left between them. The CDR3 consists of 13 residues. In DNA, the CDR3 is TGCGCCAGCAGCTCCGGCCCTGGCTGGCCCCAGCATTTT. Its protein is CASSSGPGWPQHF. Supplemented by reference TRBV5-1 and TRBJ1-5, the full variable domain reads KAGVTQTPRYLIKTRGQQVTLSCSPISGHRSVSWYQQTPGQGLQFLFEYFSETQRNKGNFPGRFSGRQFSNSRSEMNVSTLELGDSALYLCASSSGPGWPQHFGDGTRLSIL.

The V and J genes are TRBV6-5 and TRBJ1-1; D is uncertain. V was trimmed by 0 bases and J by 12 bases, leaving 14 bases between them. Per the germline V gene, CDR1 is MNHEY and CDR2 is SVGAGI. This CDR3 comprises 13 residues. The CDR3 nucleotides are TGTGCCAGCAGTTACTCCTACGACACCGCTACTTTCTTT. Amino acids: CASSYSYDTATFF.

This chain links TRBV5-4 with TRBJ2-6; D is possibly TRBD2 (5 bases). V lost 4 bases to trimming and J lost 0 bases, with 17 bases between them. In germline, CDR1 is SGHNT, CDR2 YYREEE (reference sequence). This CDR3 has 18 amino acids. In DNA, the CDR3 is TGTGCCAGCAGCCCACGAGGAGGTCAGGCCTCTGGGGCCAACGTCCTGACTTTC. Its translation: CASSPRGGQASGANVLTF. Using reference TRBV5-4 and TRBJ2-6 for the parts outside the CDR3, the full variable domain is ETGVTQSPTHLIKTRGQQVTLRCSSQSGHNTVSWYQQALGQGPQFIFQYYREEENGRGNFPPRFSGLQFPNYSSELNVNALELDDSALYLCASSPRGGQASGANVLTFGAGSRLTVL.

The gene calls are TRBV19 and TRBJ2-1, with TRBD2 identical over 7 bases. Germline V lookup: CDR1 LNHDA, CDR2 SQIVND (reference sequence). Losses at the gene ends were 1 base for V and 9 bases for J; bases not matched to a gene: 6. The CDR3 spans 14 residues. CDR3 in amino acids: CASSIGGSGFEQFF. CDR3 bases: TGTGCCAGTAGTATAGGCGGGAGCGGCTTTGAGCAGTTCTTC.

This clone was picked up a small number of times. V is TRBV28 and J is TRBJ1-2; D possibly corresponds to TRBD1 (6 bases). Germline assignment: CDR1 MDHEN and CDR2 SYDVKM. The CDR3 spans 15 residues. The V gene lost 5 bases and the J gene lost 4 bases, with 17 bases spanning the gap. The CDR3 DNA is TGTGCCAGCAGTGCTACCCAGGGGAACGGCTATGGCTACACCTTC. Its protein product is CASSATQGNGYGYTF.

Turning to this clone: This clone may be a read error of a much larger clone one base away. V and J are TRBV11-2 and TRBJ2-7; the match to TRBD2 covers 12 bases. The germline CDR1 and CDR2 sequences are SGHAT and FQNNGV. This CDR3 is 13 amino acids long. V dropped 6 bases and J dropped 3; count of bases not matched to a gene: 0. In DNA form, the CDR3 reads TGTGCCAGCAGACTAGCGGGAGGCTACGAGCAGTACTTC. This sequence encodes CASRLAGGYEQYF.

V is TRBV5-1 and J is TRBJ2-5; 11 nucleotides match TRBD2. V shed 0 bases and J 1 base; nucleotides not matched to a gene: 2. The CDR3 is 16 amino acids. From germline, CDR1 is SGHRS and CDR2 YFSETQ. The CDR3: CASSLATSGSQETQYF. Here the CDR3 DNA reads TGCGCCAGCAGCTTGGCAACTAGCGGGAGCCAAGAGACCCAGTACTTC.

Only one count was recorded for this clone. CDR3 sequence: CASSVARLRGYGYTF. CDR3 bases: TGTGCCAGTAGTGTCGCCAGGCTCCGGGGGTATGGCTACACCTTC. This chain connects TRBV19 to TRBJ1-2; maybe TRBD1 (5 bases). Germline-derived CDR1 and CDR2 are LNHDA and SQIVND (reference sequence). The CDR3 contains 15 residues. Trimming cost V 5 bases and J 5 bases, with 18 bases left between them.

V is TRBV6-1 and J is TRBJ1-3, with a tentative D call TRBD1 (5 bases). Germline V CDR1 and CDR2: MNHNS, SASEGT. The CDR3 contains 13 residues. Trimming took off 8 bases at V and 0 bases at J, with 8 bases between the two ends. The CDR3 DNA is TGTGCCAGCTACAGGAACTCTGGAAACACCATATATTTT. It translates to CASYRNSGNTIYF.

This sequence joins TRBV27 and TRBJ1-5; D is perhaps TRBD1 (6 bases). The germline gives CDR1 MNHEY, CDR2 SMNVEV (reference sequence). V shed 6 bases and J shed 7 bases, with 25 bases lying between them. CDR3 length: 17 amino acids. The CDR3 reads CASRPGNTGIVRQPQHF. Here the CDR3 DNA reads TGTGCCAGCAGACCCGGAAATACAGGGATAGTTCGGCAGCCCCAGCATTTT.

The rearrangement links TRBV9 to TRBJ1-4, with D perhaps matching TRBD1 (6 bases). Trimming left V 0 bases short and J 4 bases short, with 10 bases between. Germline V gene lookup returns CDR1 SGDLS and CDR2 YYNGEE. The CDR3 extends over 15 amino acids. CDR3 protein: CASSVGTAHNEKLFF. The CDR3 region has the DNA TGTGCCAGCAGCGTAGGGACAGCTCATAATGAAAAACTGTTTTTT.

This chain uses TRBV7-9 with TRBJ2-7; tentatively, D is TRBD1 (5 bases). The CDR3 is 16 residues long. The germline gives CDR1 SEHNR, CDR2 FQNEAQ (reference sequence). V lost 2 bases and J lost 2, with 16 bases in between. The CDR3 sequence: CASSLSPTGNPYEQYF. The CDR3 DNA follows: TGTGCCAGCAGCTTATCCCCTACAGGTAATCCCTACGAGCAGTACTTC.

This chain links TRBV28 with TRBJ2-7, with 11 bases fitting TRBD2. CDR1 and CDR2 from the germline V gene are MDHEN and SYDVKM. The CDR3 is 14 residues long. V lost 6 bases and J lost 2; bases outside the gene matches: 3. CDR3 amino acids: CASSTLAGAYEQYF. The CDR3 bases are TGTGCCAGCAGCACACTAGCGGGAGCCTACGAGCAGTACTTC. Variable domain in full (rest from reference TRBV28 and TRBJ2-7): DVKVTQSSRYLVKRTGEKVFLECVQDMDHENMFWYRQDPGLGLRLIYFSYDVKMKEKGDIPEGYSVSREKKERFSLILESASTNQTSMYLCASSTLAGAYEQYFGPGTRLTVT.

CDR3 DNA: TGCGCCAGCAGTCAATCAGGGTGGTGTGGATTGGGAAATGAGCAGTTCTTC. As protein: CASSQSGWCGLGNEQFF. The chain uses TRBV23-1 and TRBJ2-1; no clear D gene. TRBV23-1 is designated an ORF whose function remains uncertain. The CDR3 sequence is 17 residues long. Trimming shortened V by 0 bases and J by 7 bases, and 19 bases separated the two germline ends.

The chain is built from TRBV5-8 and TRBJ1-4; 7 nucleotides align to TRBD1. The V gene end was trimmed by 5 bases and the J gene end by 7 bases; junction bases not matched to a gene: 8. The CDR3 sequence is 14 residues long. The germline V gene encodes CDR1 SGHTS and CDR2 YDEGEE. CDR3 DNA sequence: TGTGCCAGCAGACGACCCCAGGGGGGTGAAAAACTGTTTTTT. This codes for CASRRPQGGEKLFF.

This sequence joins TRBV5-1 and TRBJ2-5; tentatively, D is TRBD2 (6 bases). From germline, CDR1 is SGHRS and CDR2 YFSETQ. The CDR3 contains 14 residues. Trimming removed 4 bases at V and 4 bases at J, with 14 bases between. The CDR3 reads CASSKPGLRETQYF. The CDR3 DNA is TGCGCCAGCAGCAAACCGGGACTTAGAGAGACCCAGTACTTC.

CDR3 bases: TGTGCCAGCAGCAGGAAAGCGGGGGGCACTGAAGCTTTCTTT. It codes for CASSRKAGGTEAFF. The chain is built from TRBV21-1 and TRBJ1-1. TRBV21-1 is a pseudogene locus. The CDR3 has 14 residues.

The V and J genes are TRBV7-2 and TRBJ2-7; 9 bases align to TRBD2. CDR1 is SGHTA and CDR2 is FQGNSA in the germline V gene. The CDR3 has 16 residues. The V gene end was trimmed by 4 bases and the J gene end by 7 bases; junction bases not matched to a gene: 14. CDR3 amino acids: CASSSAGREGAWEQYF. CDR3 coding DNA: TGTGCCAGCAGCTCCGCCGGGCGGGAGGGGGCGTGGGAGCAGTACTTC.

CDR3 region: CSVPHTGELFF. The CDR3 region has the DNA TGCAGTGTTCCCCATACCGGGGAGCTGTTTTTT. The chain joins TRBV20-1 to TRBJ2-2; D is ambiguous. CDR3 length equals 11 residues. CDR1 and CDR2 from the germline V gene are DFQATT and SNEGSKA (reference sequence). The V gene lost 7 bases and the J gene lost 5 bases, with 8 bases spanning the gap.

The chain recombines TRBV5-1 with TRBJ2-3, with 8 nucleotides matching TRBD2. This CDR3 has 19 amino acids. The V segment lost 4 bases and the J segment 4 bases; nucleotides outside the gene matches: 20. Germline-derived CDR1 and CDR2 are SGHRS and YFSETQ. The CDR3 sequence is CASSPTADFPGGSPDTQYF. The CDR3 DNA sequence: TGCGCCAGCAGCCCGACCGCAGACTTCCCGGGAGGGTCCCCAGATACGCAGTATTTT.

This clone was recorded a few times. A read error is possible here, since a much larger clone lies one base away. Other DNA sequences in the sample encode the same CDR3. The V call is TRBV5-1, the J call TRBJ2-2; 11 bases match TRBD2. Germline values: CDR1 SGHRS, CDR2 YFSETQ. With V trimmed by 0 bases and J by 6 bases, 4 bases remained unmatched. The CDR3 extends over 16 amino acids. CDR3 sequence: CASSLVLAGGSGELFF. The CDR3 DNA reads TGCGCCAGCAGCTTGGTTCTAGCGGGAGGATCCGGGGAGCTGTTTTTT. Combining the CDR3 with reference TRBV5-1 and TRBJ2-2 gives the whole variable domain KAGVTQTPRYLIKTRGQQVTLSCSPISGHRSVSWYQQTPGQGLQFLFEYFSETQRNKGNFPGRFSGRQFSNSRSEMNVSTLELGDSALYLCASSLVLAGGSGELFFGEGSRLTVL.

This clone was seen a single time. The rearrangement uses TRBV7-9 and TRBJ2-5; TRBD1 might be the D (5 bases). Trimming stripped 5 bases from V and 5 bases from J, with 12 bases between. CDR1 SEHNR and CDR2 FQNEAQ come from the germline V gene (reference sequence). The CDR3 sequence is 13 residues long. The CDR3 loop reads CASSPGFLETQYF. The CDR3 coding sequence is TGTGCCAGCAGCCCAGGGTTTTTGGAGACCCAGTACTTC.

In regard to this clone: The same CDR3 can be traced to other DNA sequences in this sample. V and J are TRBV5-1 and TRBJ2-3; no definite D call. V lost 0 bases to trimming and J lost 2 bases, with 7 bases between them. The CDR3 is 14 amino acids. Germline V gene lookup returns CDR1 SGHRS and CDR2 YFSETQ. In DNA, the CDR3 is TGCGCCAGCAGCTTGGGACAAGACACAGATACGCAGTATTTT. Translating gives CASSLGQDTDTQYF.

The chain links TRBV15 to TRBJ2-5; TRBD1 might be the D (5 bases). Trimming took off 1 base at V and 5 bases at J, with 14 bases between the two ends. Germline V lookup: CDR1 LNHNV, CDR2 YYDKDF (reference sequence). There are 15 residues in the CDR3. CDR3 sequence reads: CATSRVPQGVETQYF. The CDR3 nucleotides are TGTGCCACCAGCAGAGTCCCGCAGGGTGTGGAGACCCAGTACTTC. Based on the CDR3 plus reference TRBV15 and TRBJ2-5, the full variable domain is DAMVIQNPRYQVTQFGKPVTLSCSQTLNHNVMYWYQQKSSQAPKLLFHYYDKDFNNEADTPDNFQSRRPNTSFCFLDIRSPGLGDTAMYLCATSRVPQGVETQYFGPGTRLLVL.